This TCR beta chain is from a study of blood T cells in healthy people across ages. Study-wide results and limits: More naive CD4+ cells and higher diversity were found in long-lived than in aged donors.

Primers used in a second PCR of roughly 6 to 12 cycles were a sample-barcoded 5' primer and a J-beta primer mix. Tagging of each cDNA molecule was performed by a template-switch adaptor with 12 random nucleotides. TCRdb recomputed calls from the 5' RACE reads with MiXCR, one row per CDR3 protein. The sample lists some 640,000 distinct CDR3 sequences, about 52% occurring once. V was cut by 5 bases and J by 2 bases, with 16 bases left in between. This CDR3 comprises 15 residues. Germline CDR1 and CDR2: MDHEN and SYDVKM. About this clonotype itself: The antigen remains undetermined.

Sequenced sample: blood. The chain combines TRBV28 with TRBJ2-7; tentatively, D is TRBD2 (6 bases). The sequence derives from a woman aged 60 to 75 in good health. CDR3 DNA: TGTGCCAGCAGTAGGTCGGGTAGCGGTACCTACGAGCAGTACTTC. Protein product: CASSRSGSGTYEQYF.